The rows below give T cell receptor beta chains drawn from one sample of a study of control samples from healthy donors and cancer patients. Measured with immunoSEQ multiplex PCR; TCRdb has only the in-frame clones, and not every one. The sample has some 130,000 clones, approximately 86% seen once. Input material: blood. The origin of the receptors is a woman aged 30 to 39 in good health. The CDR3 runs from the conserved cysteine through the conserved F or W. A D gene is named only where the DNA matches it firmly. The listing skips clone size in some rows; elsewhere it reads once, few, many or a size class.

>NA|TRBJ1-6|TRBV6-5|NA
CASSIQGGDSPLHF
TGTGCCAGCAGCATACAGGGAGGCGATTCACCCCTCCACTTT
>TRBD1|TRBJ2-2|TRBV30|NA
CACPGTANTGELFF
TGTGCCTGCCCCGGGACAGCGAACACCGGGGAGCTGTTTTTT
>NA|TRBJ2-1|TRBV9|NA
CASSEGWGYNEQFF
TGTGCCAGCAGCGAGGGTTGGGGATACAATGAGCAGTTCTTC
>NA|TRBJ1-3|TRBV6-5|NA
CASTLSGNSGNTIYF
TGTGCCAGCACCCTCAGCGGTAACTCTGGAAACACCATATATTTT
>NA|TRBJ2-7|TRBV27|NA
CASSPILLASYEQYF
TGTGCCAGCAGTCCTATCCTCCTGGCCTCCTACGAGCAGTACTTC
>NA|TRBJ1-1|TRBV6-5|NA
CASSYSADKNTEAFF
TGTGCCAGCAGTTACTCCGCCGACAAGAACACTGAAGCTTTCTTT
>NA|TRBJ2-5|TRBV6-5|NA
CASRETRGGAETQYF
TGTGCCAGCAGAGAGACCAGGGGAGGGGCAGAGACCCAGTACTTC
>NA|TRBJ1-1|TRBV29-1|NA
CSVVWALNTEAFF
TGCAGCGTTGTGTGGGCTTTGAACACTGAAGCTTTCTTT
>NA|TRBJ1-6|TRBV7-9|NA
CASSFLQDNSPLHF
TGTGCCAGCAGCTTTCTGCAGGACAATTCACCCCTCCACTTT
>NA|TRBJ1-2|TRBV3-1/TRBV3-2|NA
CASSQDEGYYGYTF
TGTGCCAGCAGCCAAGATGAGGGTTACTATGGCTACACCTTC
>NA|TRBJ2-3|TRBV6-1|NA
CASSERRGTSSTDTQYF
TGTGCCAGCAGTGAACGACGAGGGACTTCTAGCACAGATACGCAGTATTTT
>NA|TRBJ2-7|TRBV5-1|NA
CASSLTFRGVSTIPTNYEQYF
TGCGCCAGCAGTCTGACTTTCCGGGGAGTCTCTACTATACCAACTAACTACGAGCAGTACTTC
>NA|TRBJ1-4|TRBV5-1|few
CASSLEGTLNEKLFF
TGCGCCAGCAGCTTGGAAGGGACCCTAAATGAAAAACTGTTTTTT
>NA|TRBJ1-2|TRBV28|NA
CASSPRGWGNYGYTF
TGTGCCAGCAGCCCTCGGGGGTGGGGTAACTATGGCTACACCTTC
>NA|TRBJ2-6|TRBV10-2|NA
CASSESGRSSGANVLTF
TGCGCCAGCAGTGAGTCGGGTAGGAGCTCTGGGGCCAACGTCCTGACTTTC
>TRBD1|TRBJ1-5|TRBV5-1|NA
CASRHGTGDNQPQHF
TGCGCCAGTCGACACGGGACAGGGGACAATCAGCCCCAGCATTTT
>NA|TRBJ1-6|TRBV28|NA
CASSLGRSSYNSPLHF
TGTGCCAGCAGTTTAGGACGAAGCTCCTATAATTCACCCCTCCACTTT
>NA|TRBJ1-4|TRBV5-1|NA
CASSSTLGQPNEKLFF
TGCGCCAGCAGCTCCACGCTCGGACAGCCTAATGAAAAACTGTTTTTT
>TRBD1|TRBJ1-2|TRBV5-6|NA
CASSLGGTGEMDGYTF
TGTGCCAGCAGCTTGGGTGGGACAGGGGAAATGGATGGCTACACCTTC
>TRBD1|TRBJ2-7|TRBV3-1/TRBV3-2|few
CASSPTGYYEQYF
TGTGCCAGCAGCCCGACAGGGTACTACGAGCAGTACTTC
>TRBD2|TRBJ2-7|TRBV15|NA
CATSRRGKRRGSYEQYF
TGTGCCACCAGCAGGCGGGGGAAGCGCCGGGGTTCCTACGAGCAGTACTTC
>TRBD1|TRBJ1-4|TRBV28|NA
CASRTGDEKLFF
TGTGCCAGCAGGACAGGGGATGAAAAACTGTTTTTT
>TRBD1|TRBJ1-2|TRBV30|NA
CAWSYPDRADGYTF
TGTGCCTGGAGCTACCCGGACAGGGCGGATGGCTACACCTTC
>NA|TRBJ1-1|TRBV2|NA
CASTSLGARNTEAFF
TGTGCCAGCACGTCCCTAGGAGCGAGGAACACTGAAGCTTTCTTT
>TRBD2|TRBJ2-7|TRBV29-1|NA
CSVGGTSGSNYEQYF
TGCAGCGTTGGGGGGACTAGCGGGAGTAACTACGAGCAGTACTTC
>TRBD1|TRBJ1-2|TRBV7-2|few
CASRPDQGVYGYTF
TGTGCCAGCAGACCAGATCAGGGGGTCTATGGCTACACCTTC
>NA|TRBJ2-1|TRBV9|NA
CASSVGFGSRPNEQFF
TGTGCCAGCAGCGTAGGCTTTGGCTCGAGGCCCAATGAGCAGTTCTTC
>NA|TRBJ2-2|TRBV6-5|NA
CASSRRDTNTGELFF
TGTGCCAGCAGCCGCCGGGACACGAACACCGGGGAGCTGTTTTTT
>NA|TRBJ1-1|TRBV18|NA
CASSPRLGRQMNTEAFF
TGTGCCAGCTCACCCCGCCTAGGGCGGCAGATGAACACTGAAGCTTTCTTT
>NA|TRBJ2-2|TRBV11-3|NA
CASSLTGPGRGTGELFF
TGTGCCAGCAGCTTAACCGGTCCGGGAAGGGGGACCGGGGAGCTGTTTTTT
>NA|TRBJ2-7|TRBV7-9|NA
CASSRGNSGYEQYF
TGTGCCAGCAGCCGAGGGAATAGTGGCTACGAGCAGTACTTC
>TRBD2|TRBJ2-7|TRBV24-1|NA
CATQTSGRYEQYF
TGTGCCACCCAGACTAGCGGGAGATACGAGCAGTACTTC
>NA|TRBJ1-1|TRBV19|NA
CASSKDSIGTEAFF
TGTGCCAGTAGTAAGGACAGTATCGGCACTGAAGCTTTCTTT
>TRBD1|TRBJ1-4|TRBV29-1|NA
CSGRQGGVEKLFF
TGCAGCGGTAGACAGGGTGGGGTTGAAAAACTGTTTTTT
>NA|TRBJ1-1|TRBV6-1|NA
CASSEALSGKAEAFF
TGTGCCAGCAGTGAAGCGCTGTCAGGGAAGGCTGAAGCTTTCTTT
>NA|TRBJ1-2|TRBV7-2|NA
CASSFIGGGYTF
TGTGCCAGCAGTTTTATAGGGGGTGGCTACACCTTC
>NA|TRBJ2-7|TRBV15|NA
CATSRGGQAYEQYF
TGTGCCACCAGCAGAGGGGGGCAAGCCTACGAGCAGTACTTC
>NA|TRBJ2-7|TRBV27|NA
CASRNRVVFHEQYF
TGTGCCAGCAGGAACAGGGTGGTATTCCACGAGCAGTACTTC
>NA|TRBJ1-2|TRBV5-4|NA
CASSDRDGPYGYTF
TGTGCCAGCAGCGACCGGGACGGTCCTTATGGCTACACCTTC
>NA|TRBJ2-1|TRBV7-2|NA
CASSFRGVGEQFF
TGTGCCAGCAGCTTCCGGGGCGTAGGTGAGCAGTTCTTC
>NA|TRBJ2-5|TRBV11-2|NA
CASSLHAGLGETQYF
TGTGCCAGCAGCCTTCACGCAGGGTTAGGGGAGACCCAGTACTTC
>TRBD1|TRBJ2-7|TRBV19|NA
CASSIVRGSEQYF
TGTGCCAGTAGTATCGTCAGGGGGTCCGAGCAGTACTTC
>TRBD2|TRBJ2-3|TRBV6-1|NA
CASSELVGTSGSSDTQYF
TGTGCCAGCAGTGAATTGGTCGGGACTAGCGGGAGCTCAGATACGCAGTATTTT
>NA|TRBJ1-1|TRBV7-3|NA
CASSESPGHIAFF
TGTGCCAGCAGCGAATCACCGGGACATATAGCTTTCTTT
>NA|TRBJ2-7|TRBV5-1|NA
CASSLVGAEQYF
TGCGCCAGCAGCTTGGTAGGGGCCGAGCAGTACTTC
>TRBD2|TRBJ2-1|TRBV7-9|NA
CASSSGTSFSNEQFF
TGTGCCAGCAGCTCCGGGACTAGCTTTAGCAATGAGCAGTTCTTC
>NA|TRBJ1-2|TRBV14|NA
CASSLSRATGNYGYTF
TGTGCCAGCAGCCTCTCAAGGGCGACGGGAAACTATGGCTACACCTTC
>NA|TRBJ2-5|TRBV7-3|NA
CASSASGARSETQYF
TGTGCCAGCAGCGCTTCTGGGGCACGTTCAGAGACCCAGTACTTC
>NA|TRBJ1-5|TRBV19|NA
CASSIGGVLGFGNQPQHF
TGTGCCAGTAGTATAGGAGGGGTTCTTGGATTCGGCAATCAGCCCCAGCATTTT
>TRBD1|TRBJ2-5|TRBV10-3|NA
CAISESGPGGRETQYF
TGTGCCATCAGTGAGTCAGGGCCAGGGGGCCGGGAGACCCAGTACTTC
>TRBD2|TRBJ2-1|TRBV5-6|NA
CASSWKTSGRPSYNEQFF
TGTGCCAGCAGCTGGAAGACTAGCGGGAGGCCATCCTACAATGAGCAGTTCTTC
>NA|TRBJ1-1|TRBV11-2|NA
CASNLMNTEAFF
TGTGCCAGCAACCTTATGAACACTGAAGCTTTCTTT
>TRBD2|TRBJ2-2|TRBV24-1|NA
CATRGGPGELFF
TGTGCCACCCGGGGGGGACCCGGGGAGCTGTTTTTT
>TRBD2|TRBJ2-1|TRBV24-1|NA
CATSSASGRSSYNEQFF
TGTGCCACCAGTTCCGCTAGCGGGAGGAGCTCCTACAATGAGCAGTTCTTC
>NA|TRBJ1-1|TRBV18|NA
CASSPPEGADVEAFF
TGTGCCAGCTCACCACCGGAAGGGGCGGATGTTGAAGCTTTCTTT
>TRBD2|TRBJ2-1|TRBV30|NA
CAWSASTSVGEQFF
TGTGCCTGGAGTGCCTCTACTAGCGTCGGTGAGCAGTTCTTC
>NA|TRBJ2-2|TRBV10-3|NA
CAISGTNTGELFF
TGTGCCATCAGTGGGACCAACACCGGGGAGCTGTTTTTT
>NA|TRBJ1-1|TRBV5-6|NA
CASSLGHYAFF
TGTGCCAGCAGCTTAGGCCACTACGCTTTCTTT
>NA|TRBJ2-2|TRBV7-2|NA
CASSLGGRYSGELFF
TGTGCCAGCAGCTTAGGGGGGCGGTATTCCGGGGAGCTGTTTTTT
>NA|TRBJ2-3|TRBV27|NA
CASSEADRAGVIRDTQYF
TGTGCCAGCAGCGAAGCGGACAGGGCGGGGGTCATAAGAGATACGCAGTATTTT